This TCR beta chain was obtained from a study of control samples from healthy donors and cancer patients. Germline trimming cut 2 bases from V and 7 bases from J; bases unmatched to any gene: 11. The CDR3 is 17 residues long. Germline V gene lookup returns CDR1 LGHDT and CDR2 YNNKEL (reference sequence). Measured with immunoSEQ multiplex PCR; TCRdb has only the in-frame clones, and not every one. The sample has fewer than 9,500 clones, roughly 90% seen once. The sequencing input was PBMCs. The rearrangement links TRBV3-1 (or the pseudogene TRBV3-2) to TRBJ1-6; 7 bases are shared with TRBD1. The sequence came from a man in his sixties with colorectal cancer. The CDR3 sequence: CASSQLRDSPLNSPLHF. The CDR3 bases are TGTGCCAGCAGCCAACTAAGGGACAGCCCCCTAAATTCACCCCTCCACTTT.